The 8 T cell receptor beta chains below come from one sample, sequenced in a study of T-cell reconstitution after alpha-beta-depleted transplantation in children. TCRbeta library preparation incorporated unique molecular identifiers. TCRdb re-derived calls from the PCR reads in MiXCR, one entry per CDR3 protein. The table includes roughly 500,000 distinct CDR3 sequences, 32% detected once. This specimen consisted of PBMCs from the stem cell graft donor, obtained from the stem cell graft. The receptor source for this set is a human donor who donated a stem cell graft to a child with aplastic anemia.

This clonotype has a handful of counts. The V gene is TRBV5-6, the J gene TRBJ2-1; 10 positions agree with TRBD1. Germline CDR1 and CDR2: SGHDT and YYEEEE. Germline trimming cut 3 bases from V and 2 bases from J; bases unmatched to any gene: 2. This CDR3 region has 15 residues. The CDR3: CASSWGTGAYNEQFF. The CDR3, as DNA: TGTGCCAGCAGCTGGGGGACAGGGGCCTACAATGAGCAGTTCTTC.

The chain carries TRBV18 and TRBJ1-1, with D maybe TRBD1 (6 bases). Germline CDR1 is KGHSH and CDR2 is LQKENI. There are 14 residues in the CDR3. With 3 bases removed from V and 1 base from J, the gap between germline ends came to 9 bases. The CDR3 loop reads CASSPGASNTEAFF. The CDR3, as DNA: TGTGCCAGCTCACCGGGGGCGTCGAACACTGAAGCTTTCTTT.

V and J are TRBV5-1 and TRBJ2-3, with 10 nucleotides matching TRBD2. V lost 2 bases and J lost 6; bases outside the gene matches: 9. Per germline, CDR1 SGHRS and CDR2 YFSETQ. CDR3 length: 16 residues. In DNA form, the CDR3 reads TGCGCCAGCAGCTTCGACAGCGGGAGGGCCCTCGATACGCAGTATTTT. Residues: CASSFDSGRALDTQYF.

This clonotype has ten or more counts. This chain connects TRBV29-1 to TRBJ1-1; no definite D call. V lost 6 bases, J lost 3 bases, and 8 bases lay in between. The length of the CDR3 is 11 residues. Germline V gene sequence: CDR1 SQVTM, CDR2 ANQGSEA. This CDR3 reads CSVAGDTEAFF. The CDR3 region has the DNA TGCAGCGTCGCCGGAGACACTGAAGCTTTCTTT.

The gene calls are TRBV4-1 and TRBJ2-7; possible D gene TRBD1, 6 bases. The CDR3 extends over 14 amino acids. Germline CDR1 and CDR2: MGHRA and YSYEKL. V lost 4 bases and J 2 bases, leaving 12 bases between the germline ends. CDR3 loop: CASSPRTDAYEQYF. The CDR3 nucleotides are TGCGCCAGCAGCCCGCGGACAGATGCCTACGAGCAGTACTTC.

This chain connects TRBV29-1 to TRBJ2-1; TRBD1 aligns across 7 bases. This CDR3 spans 13 amino acids. The V gene's germline CDR1 is SQVTM and CDR2 ANQGSEA. J was trimmed by 3 bases and V by 4 bases; bases with no gene match: 3. The CDR3, as DNA: TGCAGCGTTGGCCAGGGGGTCTACAATGAGCAGTTCTTC. This codes for CSVGQGVYNEQFF.

This clonotype was observed a few times. The chain carries TRBV6-1 and TRBJ2-1; D remains ambiguous. This CDR3 contains 15 residues. V was cut by 6 bases and J by 4 bases, with 16 bases left in between. The germline V gene encodes CDR1 MNHNS and CDR2 SASEGT. The CDR3 nucleotides read TGTGCCAGCAGCTGGGGAATATTAGAATACAATGAGCAGTTCTTC. Translated: CASSWGILEYNEQFF.

CDR3 DNA sequence: TGCAGCGGGGGGGCATTGGGTACTAGGGTCACCTACGAGCAGTACGTC. Translated: CSGGALGTRVTYEQYV. V is TRBV29-1 and J is TRBJ2-7; the D gene could be TRBD1 or TRBD2 (6 bases each). Germline CDR1 is SQVTM and CDR2 is ANQGSEA. The CDR3 is 16 residues long. Trimming cost V 7 bases and J 2 bases, with 24 bases left between them.